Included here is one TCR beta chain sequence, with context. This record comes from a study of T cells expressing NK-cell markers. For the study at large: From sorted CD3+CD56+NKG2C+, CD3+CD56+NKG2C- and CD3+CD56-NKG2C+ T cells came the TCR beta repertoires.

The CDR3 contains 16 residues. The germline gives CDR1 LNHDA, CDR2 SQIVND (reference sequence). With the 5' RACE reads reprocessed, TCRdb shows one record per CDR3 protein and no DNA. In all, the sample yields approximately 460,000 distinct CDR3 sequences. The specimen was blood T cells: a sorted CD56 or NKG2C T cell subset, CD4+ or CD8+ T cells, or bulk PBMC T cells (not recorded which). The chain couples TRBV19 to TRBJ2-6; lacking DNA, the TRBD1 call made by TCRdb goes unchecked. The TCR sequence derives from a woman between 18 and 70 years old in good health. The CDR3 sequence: CASSIGERSPANVLTF.